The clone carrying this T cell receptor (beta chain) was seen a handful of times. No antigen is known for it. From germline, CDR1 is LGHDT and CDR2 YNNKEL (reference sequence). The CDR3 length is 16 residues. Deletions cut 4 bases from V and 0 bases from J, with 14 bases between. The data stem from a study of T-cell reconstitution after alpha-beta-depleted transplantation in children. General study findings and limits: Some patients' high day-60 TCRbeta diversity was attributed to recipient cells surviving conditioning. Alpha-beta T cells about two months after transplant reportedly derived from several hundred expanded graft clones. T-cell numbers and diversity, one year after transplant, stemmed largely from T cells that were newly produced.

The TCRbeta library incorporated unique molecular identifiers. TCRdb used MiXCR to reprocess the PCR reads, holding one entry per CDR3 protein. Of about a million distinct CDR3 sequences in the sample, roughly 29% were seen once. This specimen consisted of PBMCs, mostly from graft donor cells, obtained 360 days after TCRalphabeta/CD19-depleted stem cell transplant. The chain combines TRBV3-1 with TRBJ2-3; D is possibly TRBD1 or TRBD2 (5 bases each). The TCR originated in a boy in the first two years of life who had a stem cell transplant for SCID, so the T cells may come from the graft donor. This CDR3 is CASSLPGTTSTDTQYF. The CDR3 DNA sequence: TGTGCCAGCAGCCTACCCGGGACGACTAGCACAGATACGCAGTATTTT.